Presented here are 8 T cell receptor beta chains from one specimen sequenced in a study of blood T cell repertoires in COVID-19. Clones were sequenced by immunoSEQ multiplex PCR, and TCRdb holds only the in-frame ones, with some missing. This table holds 310,000 or so clones, approximately 89% found once. The sample was PBMCs or T cells enriched from blood (not recorded which). Source of these receptors: a woman between 40 and 55 years old who had recovered from COVID-19.

This sequence joins TRBV5-1 and TRBJ2-1; 8 bases are a match to TRBD2. Germline trimming cut 1 base from V and 0 bases from J; bases unmatched to any gene: 3. Germline V CDR1 and CDR2: SGHRS, YFSETQ. The CDR3 has 16 amino acids. Here the CDR3 reads CASSLQGTSSYNEQFF. The CDR3 DNA is TGCGCCAGCAGCTTGCAGGGGACTAGCTCCTACAATGAGCAGTTCTTC. The variable domain in full, completed from reference TRBV5-1 and TRBJ2-1, reads KAGVTQTPRYLIKTRGQQVTLSCSPISGHRSVSWYQQTPGQGLQFLFEYFSETQRNKGNFPGRFSGRQFSNSRSEMNVSTLELGDSALYLCASSLQGTSSYNEQFFGPGTRLTVL.

The rearrangement joins TRBV9 to TRBJ2-1, with D perhaps matching TRBD2 (5 bases). CDR1 is SGDLS and CDR2 is YYNGEE in the germline V gene. The CDR3 runs to 13 residues. V lost 4 bases and J 10 bases, leaving 15 bases between the germline ends. CDR3: CASSPNDEGEQFF. The CDR3 coding sequence is TGTGCCAGCAGCCCCAACGACGAGGGAGAGCAGTTCTTC.

V usage is TRBV2 and J usage is TRBJ1-5; maybe TRBD1 (6 bases). Germline V gives CDR1 SNHLY, CDR2 FYNNEI. Trimming removed 2 bases at V and 15 bases at J, with 14 bases between. The CDR3 length is 12 residues. The CDR3 reads CASSENLGTWHF. CDR3 in DNA: TGTGCCAGCAGTGAAAATCTAGGGACATGGCATTTT.

The V and J genes are TRBV7-9 and TRBJ2-2, with D possibly matching TRBD1 (6 bases). The CDR3 extends over 16 amino acids. Trimming removed 11 bases from V and 1 base from J, with 20 bases in between. Germline CDR1 is SEHNR and CDR2 is FQNEAQ (reference sequence). For the CDR3, the DNA is TGTGCCCAACCAGGGGAACCCGGGCTGAACACCGGGGAGCTGTTTTTT. It is translated as CAQPGEPGLNTGELFF.

This chain uses TRBV27 with TRBJ2-7; perhaps TRBD1 as D (5 bases). Germline V gives CDR1 MNHEY, CDR2 SMNVEV (reference sequence). With 2 bases removed from V and 0 bases from J, the gap between germline ends came to 5 bases. The CDR3 is 13 amino acids. The CDR3 is CASSLQGSYEQYF. The CDR3 nucleotides are TGTGCCAGCAGTTTACAGGGCTCCTACGAGCAGTACTTC.

The chain carries TRBV4-3 and TRBJ2-2; D ambiguous. Germline assignment: CDR1 LGHNA and CDR2 YSLEER. V gave up 3 bases and J gave up 6 bases, with 17 bases separating them. The CDR3 is 16 residues long. DNA for the CDR3: TGCGCCAGCAGCCAGGGTCGACAAGGAATCGCCGGGGAGCTGTTTTTT. Protein sequence: CASSQGRQGIAGELFF.

The chain uses TRBV10-1 and TRBJ1-5; D remains ambiguous. CDR1 and CDR2 (germline): WNHNN, SYGVQD (reference sequence). This CDR3 has 15 amino acids. The ends were cut back, 8 bases at V and 2 bases at J, with 16 bases in the middle. The CDR3 region is CASDGGGVGNQPQHF. The CDR3 DNA sequence: TGCGCCAGCGACGGTGGCGGGGTCGGCAATCAGCCCCAGCATTTT.

The CDR3 is CSASSTGGMNEKLFF. The CDR3 DNA sequence: TGCAGTGCTAGTTCAACAGGGGGCATGAATGAAAAACTGTTTTTT. J is TRBJ1-4 and V is TRBV20-1; 9 bases are a match to TRBD1. Germline CDR1 DFQATT, CDR2 SNEGSKA (reference sequence). Germline trimming cut 3 bases from V and 5 bases from J; bases unmatched to any gene: 7. The CDR3 contains 15 residues.